This record looks at one TCR beta chain sequence and its context. Its antigen is as yet unknown. The germline gives CDR1 SQVTM, CDR2 ANQGSEA. V was cut by 6 bases and J by 6 bases, with 18 bases left in between. The length of the CDR3 is 13 residues. This entry is derived from a study of cytomegalovirus exposure and HLA in healthy donors. The PCR used 60 Vbeta and 13 Jbeta primers. Using immunoSEQ multiplex PCR, the repertoire was profiled, and TCRdb retains in-frame clones only, with some absent. The table has some 130,000 clones, about 77% seen once. The study, taken as a whole, reports: A later examination showed that TCR association rates differed by HLA locus, with DRB1 most and HLA-C fewest. Reports indicated that the classifier achieved high specificity and sensitivity in diagnosing cytomegalovirus status.

The V and J genes are TRBV29-1 and TRBJ2-7; no firm D call. Sequenced material: PBMCs. This sequence was found in a man aged 50 to 59 in good health and CMV-seronegative. The CDR3 nucleotides read TGCAGCGTCGCCCCCGGTTCTTCGGGCGAGCAGTACTTC. This sequence encodes CSVAPGSSGEQYF.